The 4 T cell receptor beta chains listed next were all sequenced from one sample in a study of CD8+ T cells in alopecia areata. The treatment denotes: oral pan-JAK inhibitor, 5-10 mg twice daily. Isolated RNA was reverse transcribed into cDNA used as the sequencing template. Profiled with immunoSEQ multiplex PCR; TCRdb holds only in-frame clones, not every one. The sample includes about 42,000 clones, around nine tenths seen only once; the top ten take approximately 17%. The source was CD8+ T cells sorted from blood, collected at week 24, from a patient treated with tofacitinib. The origin of the receptors is a human donor with alopecia areata.

The chain uses TRBV6-5 and TRBJ2-4; unclear D gene. This CDR3 is built from 14 residues. Trimming shortened V by 0 bases and J by 2 bases, and 5 bases separated the two germline ends. CDR1 MNHEY and CDR2 SVGAGI come from the germline V gene. This CDR3 reads CASSYSPSKNIQYF. CDR3 DNA sequence: TGTGCCAGCAGTTACTCCCCGTCCAAAAACATTCAGTACTTC.

This sequence joins TRBV7-9 and TRBJ2-1; 8 bases are a match to TRBD1. Germline CDR1 and CDR2: SEHNR and FQNEAQ (reference sequence). V shed 1 base, J shed 3 bases, and the junction held 14 bases outside the gene matches. The CDR3 sequence is 19 residues long. CDR3 loop: CASSLGALTETGVYNEQFF. The CDR3 nucleotides read TGTGCCAGCAGCTTAGGGGCCCTGACCGAGACAGGGGTCTACAATGAGCAGTTCTTC.

This chain uses TRBV28 with TRBJ2-7; D unresolved. This CDR3 is 11 amino acids long. Trimming left V 10 bases short and J 3 bases short, with 10 bases between. Germline V gene data show CDR1 as MDHEN and CDR2 as SYDVKM. CDR3 residues: CATLDFYEQYF. In nucleotides, the CDR3 is TGTGCCACTCTCGATTTCTACGAGCAGTACTTC.

The V gene is TRBV6-5, the J gene TRBJ2-1; 9 bases are a match to TRBD2. Germline V gives CDR1 MNHEY, CDR2 SVGAGI. J gave up 7 bases and V 2 bases, and 6 bases lay outside the gene matches. This CDR3 comprises 15 residues. The CDR3 here is CASSYGAGGQNEQFF. In DNA, the CDR3 is TGTGCCAGCAGTTACGGGGCGGGGGGGCAGAATGAGCAGTTCTTC.